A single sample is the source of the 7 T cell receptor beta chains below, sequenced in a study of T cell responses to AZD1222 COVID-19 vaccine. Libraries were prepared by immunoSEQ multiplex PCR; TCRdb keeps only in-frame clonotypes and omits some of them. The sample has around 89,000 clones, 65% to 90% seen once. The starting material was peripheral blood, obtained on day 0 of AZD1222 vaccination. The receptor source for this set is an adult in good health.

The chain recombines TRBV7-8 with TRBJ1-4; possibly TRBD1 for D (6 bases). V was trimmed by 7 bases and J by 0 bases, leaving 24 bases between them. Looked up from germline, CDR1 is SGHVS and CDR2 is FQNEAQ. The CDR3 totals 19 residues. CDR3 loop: CASTPSPTGGGTTNEKLFF. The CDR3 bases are TGTGCCAGCACCCCTAGCCCGACGGGAGGGGGAACAACTAATGAAAAACTGTTTTTT.

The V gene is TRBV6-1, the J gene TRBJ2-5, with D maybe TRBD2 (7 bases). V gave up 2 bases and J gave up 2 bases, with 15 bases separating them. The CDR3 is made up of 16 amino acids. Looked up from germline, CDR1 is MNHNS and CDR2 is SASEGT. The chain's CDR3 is CASSEKRGGGQETQYF. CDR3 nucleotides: TGTGCCAGCAGTGAAAAAAGGGGGGGAGGACAAGAGACCCAGTACTTC.

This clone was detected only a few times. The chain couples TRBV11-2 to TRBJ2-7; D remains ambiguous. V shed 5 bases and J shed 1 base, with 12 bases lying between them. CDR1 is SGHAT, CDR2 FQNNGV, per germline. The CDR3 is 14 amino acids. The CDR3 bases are TGTGCCAGCAGCGCCCGGACGGCATCCTACGAGCAGTACTTC. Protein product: CASSARTASYEQYF.

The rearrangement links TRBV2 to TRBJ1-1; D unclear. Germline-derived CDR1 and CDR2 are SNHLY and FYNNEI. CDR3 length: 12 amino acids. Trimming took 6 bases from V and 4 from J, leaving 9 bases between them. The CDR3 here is CASRRESTEAFF. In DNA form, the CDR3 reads TGTGCCAGCAGGAGGGAGAGCACTGAAGCTTTCTTT.

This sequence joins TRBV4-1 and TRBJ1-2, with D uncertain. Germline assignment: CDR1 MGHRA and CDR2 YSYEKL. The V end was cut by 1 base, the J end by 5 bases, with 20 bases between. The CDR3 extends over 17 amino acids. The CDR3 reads CASSQAELGKAFYGYTF. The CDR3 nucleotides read TGCGCCAGCAGCCAAGCTGAGTTAGGAAAGGCCTTTTATGGCTACACCTTC.

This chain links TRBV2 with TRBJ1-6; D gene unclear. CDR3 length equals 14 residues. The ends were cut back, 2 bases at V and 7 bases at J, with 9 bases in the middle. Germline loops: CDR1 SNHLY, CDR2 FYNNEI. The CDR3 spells CASSESARNSPLHF. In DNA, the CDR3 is TGTGCCAGCAGTGAATCGGCCAGAAATTCACCCCTCCACTTT.

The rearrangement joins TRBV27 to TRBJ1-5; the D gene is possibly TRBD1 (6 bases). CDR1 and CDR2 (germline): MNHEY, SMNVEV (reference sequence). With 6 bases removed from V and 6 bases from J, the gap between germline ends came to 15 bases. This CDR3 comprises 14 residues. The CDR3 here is CASRTRGEGQPQHF. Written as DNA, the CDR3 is TGTGCCAGCAGGACCAGGGGCGAGGGTCAGCCCCAGCATTTT.